Following are 30 T cell receptor beta chains from one sample sequenced in a study of OX40 agonist ivuxolimab in advanced cancers. Profiled with immunoSEQ multiplex PCR; TCRdb holds only in-frame clones, not every one. The data show around 95,000 clones, 90% seen once. The sequenced sample was CD4+ or CD8+ T cells sorted from blood, obtained in a trial of the OX40 agonist ivuxolimab. Receptors originate from an adult with an advanced solid tumor such as melanoma, head and neck, liver or kidney cancer.

V and J are TRBV9 and TRBJ2-3; 13 bases agree with TRBD2. Germline CDR1 and CDR2: SGDLS and YYNGEE. V lost 4 bases, J lost 4 bases, and 6 bases stayed unmatched. The CDR3 extends over 16 amino acids. The CDR3 loop reads CASSTGLAGMADTQYF. The CDR3 DNA reads TGTGCCAGCAGCACGGGACTAGCGGGAATGGCAGATACGCAGTATTTT.

The chain combines TRBV20-1 with TRBJ2-1, with D hard to call. Trimming shortened V by 1 base and J by 12 bases, and 7 bases separated the two germline ends. CDR1 DFQATT and CDR2 SNEGSKA come from the germline V gene (reference sequence). This CDR3 contains 10 residues. The CDR3 loop is CSARVGWQFF. The CDR3 DNA reads as TGCAGTGCTAGAGTGGGATGGCAGTTCTTC.

This clone was detected once. The DNA for the CDR3 is TGTGCCAGCAGTAGACAGGGATCGACCTACGAGCAGTACTTC. This sequence encodes CASSRQGSTYEQYF. The chain carries TRBV6-6 and TRBJ2-7; 7 nucleotides match TRBD1. CDR1 and CDR2 (germline): MNHNY, SVGAGI (reference sequence). The CDR3 has 14 amino acids. Trimming at V came to 5 bases and at J to 2 bases, leaving 6 bases not matched to a gene.

This rearrangement joins TRBV28 to TRBJ1-1, with D possibly TRBD1 on 5 matching bases. V was shortened by 6 bases and J by 5 bases, with 16 bases between the two germline ends. Germline CDR1 and CDR2: MDHEN and SYDVKM. There are 14 residues in the CDR3. CDR3 residues: CASRGVGMGTEAFF. CDR3 in DNA: TGTGCCAGCAGAGGGGTGGGCATGGGGACTGAAGCTTTCTTT.

This clone was recorded once. The chain combines TRBV6-1 with TRBJ1-3; D unresolved. Between the trimmed V and J ends, which lost 1 base and 4 bases, there was a span of 8 bases. The CDR3 sequence is 14 residues long. Germline CDR1 reads MNHNS; CDR2 reads SASEGT. CDR3 sequence reads: CASSEGVVGNTIYF. DNA of the CDR3: TGTGCCAGCAGTGAAGGAGTCGTGGGAAACACCATATATTTT.

A single count supports this clone. The chain carries TRBV5-4 and TRBJ2-7; D could derive from TRBD1 or TRBD2 (5 bases each). V was shortened by 2 bases and J by 0 bases, with 12 bases between the two germline ends. The germline gives CDR1 SGHNT, CDR2 YYREEE (reference sequence). The CDR3 has 15 amino acids. CDR3: CASSFEGRRSYEQYF. DNA for the CDR3: TGTGCCAGCAGCTTTGAGGGACGTCGCTCCTACGAGCAGTACTTC.

The chain recombines TRBV7-3 with TRBJ1-2, with 8 bases identical to TRBD1. Germline CDR1 and CDR2: SGHTA and FQGTGA. Trimming removed 2 bases from V and 8 bases from J; junction bases left unmatched: 4. The CDR3 covers 13 residues. The CDR3 DNA reads as TGTGCCAGCAGCTTACGGCAGGGGGCCGGCTACACCTTC. Encoded protein: CASSLRQGAGYTF.

The rearrangement uses TRBV6-1 and TRBJ2-5, with D possibly being TRBD2 (5 bases). Trimming removed 4 bases from V and 5 bases from J, with 17 bases in between. Germline CDR1 and CDR2: MNHNS and SASEGT. The CDR3 extends over 15 amino acids. This CDR3 is CASSVFIEGLETQYF. The CDR3 DNA reads TGTGCCAGCAGTGTTTTTATAGAGGGTCTGGAGACCCAGTACTTC.

The chain couples TRBV2 to TRBJ2-4, with no clear D. Germline V gives CDR1 SNHLY, CDR2 FYNNEI. The V end lost 5 bases, the J end lost 0 bases, and 14 bases lay between the germline ends. The CDR3 sequence is 16 residues long. The CDR3 here is CASSWSAPLAKNIQYF. CDR3 nucleotide sequence: TGTGCCAGCAGTTGGTCGGCTCCTCTAGCCAAAAACATTCAGTACTTC.

In this sample, this clone turned up a few times. The chain carries TRBV19 and TRBJ1-2; D possibly corresponds to TRBD1 (5 bases). The V end was cut by 8 bases, the J end by 1 base, with 17 bases between. The CDR3 is 15 residues long. CDR1 is LNHDA and CDR2 is SQIVND in the germline V gene (reference sequence). Here the CDR3 reads CASEAGSTFNYGYTF. CDR3 sequence (DNA): TGTGCCAGTGAGGCAGGGAGCACCTTTAACTATGGCTACACCTTC. The entire variable domain, with the rest obtained from reference TRBV19 and TRBJ1-2, is as follows: DGGITQSPKYLFRKEGQNVTLSCEQNLNHDAMYWYRQDPGQGLRLIYYSQIVNDFQKGDIAEGYSVSREKKESFPLTVTSAQKNPTAFYLCASEAGSTFNYGYTFGSGTRLTVV.

The V and J genes are TRBV9 and TRBJ2-1, with D uncertain. V was pared by 0 bases and J by 10 bases, with 5 bases between. Germline V gives CDR1 SGDLS, CDR2 YYNGEE. The CDR3 is 11 amino acids. The CDR3 nucleotides read TGTGCCAGCAGCGTAGGTTACGAGCAGTTCTTC. Amino acids: CASSVGYEQFF.

In DNA, the CDR3 is TGCAGCGTCATGAATACAGCGAACGATGGGGGACTGTTTTTT. This sequence encodes CSVMNTANDGGLFF. The chain carries TRBV29-1 and TRBJ1-4, with D possibly matching TRBD1 (5 bases). The CDR3 runs 14 residues. V was cut by 6 bases and J by 13 bases, with 24 bases left in between. Germline CDR1 SQVTM, CDR2 ANQGSEA.

The gene calls are TRBV10-3 and TRBJ1-6, with 10 bases lining up with TRBD1. CDR3 length: 15 residues. Trimming at V came to 3 bases and at J to 9 bases, leaving 5 bases not matched to a gene. Germline lookup yields CDR1 ENHRY and CDR2 SYGVKD. In nucleotides, the CDR3 is TGTGCCATCAGTGATGTCGGGACAGGGGTTTCACCCCTCCACTTT. Translation: CAISDVGTGVSPLHF.

V usage is TRBV11-2 and J usage is TRBJ2-7; 9 positions agree with TRBD1. The trim removed 5 bases at V and 2 bases at J, leaving 4 bases unmatched. The CDR3 has 14 amino acids. The germline gives CDR1 SGHAT, CDR2 FQNNGV. The CDR3 sequence: CASSPRDRAYEQYF. DNA for the CDR3: TGTGCCAGCAGCCCCCGGGACAGGGCCTACGAGCAGTACTTC. The full variable domain, its missing parts supplied by reference TRBV11-2 and TRBJ2-7, is EAGVAQSPRYKIIEKRQSVAFWCNPISGHATLYWYQQILGQGPKLLIQFQNNGVVDDSQLPKDRFSAERLKGVDSTLKIQPAKLEDSAVYLCASSPRDRAYEQYFGPGTRLTVT.

This clone was seen more than once but under ten times. The V gene is TRBV29-1, the J gene TRBJ1-2, with D possibly matching TRBD1 (6 bases). Trimming cost V 7 bases and J 2 bases, with 14 bases left between them. CDR1 is SQVTM and CDR2 is ANQGSEA in the germline V gene. The CDR3 is 13 residues long. In DNA, the CDR3 is TGCAGCGCAACCCCGCAGGGGAACTATGGCTACACCTTC. Its translation is CSATPQGNYGYTF.

The gene calls are TRBV7-3 and TRBJ2-6, with 7 nucleotides matching TRBD1. After removal of 5 bases from V and 1 base from J, the junction contained 5 bases not matched to a gene. Germline assignment: CDR1 SGHTA and CDR2 FQGTGA. The CDR3 contains 16 residues. This CDR3 is CASSRGRVSGANVLTF. CDR3 nucleotide sequence: TGTGCCAGCAGCAGGGGGCGGGTGTCTGGGGCCAACGTCCTGACTTTC.

J is TRBJ1-6 and V is TRBV10-2; D not resolved. V lost 3 bases and J lost 10, with 7 bases in between. CDR3 length: 12 residues. Looked up from germline, CDR1 is WSHSY and CDR2 is SAAADI. Here the CDR3 DNA reads TGCGCCAGCAGTGACAACCAATCACCCCTCCACTTT. This sequence encodes CASSDNQSPLHF.

The chain is built from TRBV10-3 and TRBJ1-2; no clear D gene. Germline assignment: CDR1 ENHRY and CDR2 SYGVKD. The ends were cut back, 0 bases at V and 5 bases at J, with 7 bases in the middle. CDR3 length equals 13 residues. The DNA of the CDR3 is TGTGCCATCAGTGAGTCGATACAATATGGCTACACCTTC. It translates to CAISESIQYGYTF.

The V and J genes are TRBV4-1 and TRBJ2-4; 9 bases are a match to TRBD1. The CDR3 contains 18 residues. Germline V gives CDR1 MGHRA, CDR2 YSYEKL. With V trimmed by 5 bases and J by 2 bases, 13 bases remained unmatched. CDR3 region: CASSLNPADRGSKNIQYF. The CDR3 bases are TGCGCCAGCAGCTTAAATCCCGCGGACAGGGGATCCAAAAACATTCAGTACTTC.

CDR3 DNA sequence: TGTGCCAGCAGCCTCGGACAGTTGAACGGAAACACCATATATTTT. Translation gives CASSLGQLNGNTIYF. V gene TRBV5-6 combines with J gene TRBJ1-3, with D possibly being TRBD1 (6 bases). Germline V gene sequence: CDR1 SGHDT, CDR2 YYEEEE. The CDR3 is 15 amino acids. The germline V and J ends were trimmed by 4 bases and 4 bases, with 15 bases remaining between them.

V is TRBV6-1 and J is TRBJ1-6; D not resolved. The CDR3 totals 15 residues. Trimming pared 2 bases from V and 8 bases from J, leaving 13 bases between. Germline V gene data show CDR1 as MNHNS and CDR2 as SASEGT. Here the CDR3 DNA reads TGTGCCAGCAGTGAACCGTCCAAAGCGCATTCACCCCTCCACTTT. Its protein is CASSEPSKAHSPLHF.

V is TRBV15 and J is TRBJ2-7; weak D call: TRBD2 (6 bases). V lost 1 base, J lost 0 bases, and 16 bases lay in between. Germline values: CDR1 LNHNV, CDR2 YYDKDF (reference sequence). The CDR3 length is 17 residues. CDR3 nucleotide sequence: TGTGCCACCAGCAGAGGTTTCGGCGGGGCAAGCTCCTACGAGCAGTACTTC. It codes for CATSRGFGGASSYEQYF.

V and J are TRBV6-5 and TRBJ2-2, with 7 nucleotides matching TRBD2. This CDR3 has 15 amino acids. CDR1 and CDR2 from the germline V gene are MNHEY and SVGAGI. V lost 0 bases to trimming and J lost 4 bases; unmatched junction nucleotides: 2. The CDR3 DNA sequence: TGTGCCAGCAGTTACTCGGCTAGCGGCACCGGGGAGCTGTTTTTT. This gives the protein CASSYSASGTGELFF.

The chain employs TRBV6-5 and TRBJ1-3; unclear D gene. The V end was cut by 0 bases, the J end by 1 base, with 4 bases between. The CDR3 totals 14 residues. Germline V gene sequence: CDR1 MNHEY, CDR2 SVGAGI. The DNA of the CDR3 is TGTGCCAGCAGTTACTCGATTTCTGGAAACACCATATATTTT. Translating it yields CASSYSISGNTIYF.

Here the CDR3 DNA reads TGTGCCAGCAGTGTTTGGGACGGCTACACCTTC. It specifies CASSVWDGYTF. This chain connects TRBV6-1 to TRBJ1-2; perhaps TRBD1 as D (5 bases). The CDR3 contains 11 residues. V was cut by 4 bases and J by 8 bases, with 8 bases left in between. Germline CDR1 MNHNS, CDR2 SASEGT.

The V gene is TRBV5-1, the J gene TRBJ2-1; 8 bases line up with TRBD2. Germline lookup yields CDR1 SGHRS and CDR2 YFSETQ. The ends lost 5 bases at V and 8 bases at J; junction bases unmatched: 9. CDR3 length: 14 residues. The CDR3: CASRRGVAGHEQFF. CDR3 nucleotide sequence: TGCGCCAGCAGAAGGGGGGTAGCGGGGCATGAGCAGTTCTTC.

This chain connects TRBV5-1 to TRBJ1-1; TRBD1 matches at 7 bases. The trim removed 6 bases at V and 5 bases at J, leaving 10 bases unmatched. This CDR3 has 14 amino acids. Germline V gene lookup returns CDR1 SGHRS and CDR2 YFSETQ. This CDR3 reads CASNQGGPWTEAFF. The CDR3 region has the DNA TGCGCCAGCAACCAGGGGGGCCCGTGGACTGAAGCTTTCTTT.

The chain is built from TRBV5-1 and TRBJ1-4; D is perhaps TRBD1 (6 bases). The length of the CDR3 is 17 residues. Germline V lookup: CDR1 SGHRS, CDR2 YFSETQ. Deletions cut 2 bases from V and 1 base from J, with 15 bases between. Here the CDR3 DNA reads TGCGCCAGCAGCTTCATTTCCCAGGGGCTAACTAATGAAAAACTGTTTTTT. Encoded protein: CASSFISQGLTNEKLFF.

V usage is TRBV19 and J usage is TRBJ1-2; possible D gene TRBD1, 5 bases. Germline V lookup: CDR1 LNHDA, CDR2 SQIVND (reference sequence). V lost 7 bases, J lost 7 bases, and 16 bases lay in between. There are 13 residues in the CDR3. The CDR3 nucleotides read TGTGCCAGTAACCGAGTGGGGGGAGCTGGCTACACCTTC. As protein: CASNRVGGAGYTF.

This chain uses TRBV7-3 with TRBJ1-1, with 7 bases lining up with TRBD1. Trimming removed 5 bases from V and 0 bases from J; junction bases left unmatched: 6. The CDR3 has 15 residues. Germline values: CDR1 SGHTA, CDR2 FQGTGA. In DNA, the CDR3 is TGTGCCAGCAGCGCCCAGACAGGGATGAACACTGAAGCTTTCTTT. Its translation is CASSAQTGMNTEAFF.